The present entry profiles one TCR beta chain with its context. This sample is drawn from a study of blood T cell repertoires in COVID-19. On the study more broadly: The United States, Italy and Spain were the sources of the acute and convalescent COVID-19 samples.

Measured with immunoSEQ multiplex PCR; TCRdb has only the in-frame clones, and not every one. Here the sample spans 400,000 to 550,000 clones, around 88% being singletons. There are 15 residues in the CDR3. The germline V gene encodes CDR1 LGHDT and CDR2 YNNKEL (reference sequence). The ends were cut back, 1 base at V and 0 bases at J, with 6 bases in the middle. The V gene is TRBV3-1 (or the pseudogene TRBV3-2), the J gene TRBJ1-4, with no clear D. Material: peripheral blood. The sequence came from a woman aged 30 to 39 with acute or convalescent COVID-19. CDR3 bases: TGTGCCAGCAGCCAAGGTTCAGCAACTAATGAAAAACTGTTTTTT. Translating gives CASSQGSATNEKLFF.